This T cell receptor (beta chain) was documented in a study of cytomegalovirus exposure and HLA in healthy donors. V shed 3 bases, J shed 2 bases, and the junction held 7 bases outside the gene matches. CDR3 length: 19 amino acids. Germline V gene data show CDR1 as LGHNA and CDR2 as YNFKEQ. A multiplex PCR was run with 60 Vbeta primers and 13 Jbeta primers. The data were produced by immunoSEQ multiplex PCR, yet TCRdb's version contains in-frame clones alone and is incomplete. The repertoire holds approximately 170,000 clones, with roughly 84% as singletons. Study-wide findings and caveats: Investigators reported 150 to 200 TCR beta chains as tied to cytomegalovirus. Other equally common chains were less clonally expanded than HLA-associated TCR beta chains, a later analysis showed.

On this clone itself: Its antigen is as yet unknown.

V gene TRBV4-2 combines with J gene TRBJ2-1; 16 nucleotides align to TRBD2. This clonotype was sampled from a man aged 25 to 40 in good health and CMV-seropositive. The sequencing sample was made of PBMCs. This CDR3 is CASSQRSGTSGRAYNEQFF. The CDR3 DNA sequence: TGTGCCAGCAGCCAGCGCTCGGGGACTAGCGGGAGGGCCTACAATGAGCAGTTCTTC.